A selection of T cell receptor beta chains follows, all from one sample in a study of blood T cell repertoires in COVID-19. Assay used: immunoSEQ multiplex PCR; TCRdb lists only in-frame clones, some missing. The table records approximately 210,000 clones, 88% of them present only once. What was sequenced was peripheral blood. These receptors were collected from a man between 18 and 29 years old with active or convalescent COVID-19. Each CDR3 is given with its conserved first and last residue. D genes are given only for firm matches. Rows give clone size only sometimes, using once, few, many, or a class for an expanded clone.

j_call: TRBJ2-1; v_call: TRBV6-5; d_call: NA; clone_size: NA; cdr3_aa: CASNGGNNEQFF
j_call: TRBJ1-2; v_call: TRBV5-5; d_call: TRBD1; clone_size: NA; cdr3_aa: CASSLVTGGPGYGYTF
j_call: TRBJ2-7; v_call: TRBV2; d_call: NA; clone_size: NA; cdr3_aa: CASTGGAYEQYF
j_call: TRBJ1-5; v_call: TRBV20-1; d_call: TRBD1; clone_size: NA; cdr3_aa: CSASAGGVSNQPQHF
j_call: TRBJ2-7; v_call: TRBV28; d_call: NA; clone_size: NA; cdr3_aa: CASRDPGYEQYF
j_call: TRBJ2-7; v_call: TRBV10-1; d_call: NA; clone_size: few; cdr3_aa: CASSNSGSYEQYF
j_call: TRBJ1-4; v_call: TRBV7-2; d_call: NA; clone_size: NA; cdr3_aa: CASSFWGVGEKLFF
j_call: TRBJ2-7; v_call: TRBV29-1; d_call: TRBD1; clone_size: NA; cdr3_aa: CSVEIWDRESYEQYF
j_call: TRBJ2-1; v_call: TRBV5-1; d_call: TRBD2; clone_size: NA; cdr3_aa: CASSLASGVNEQFF
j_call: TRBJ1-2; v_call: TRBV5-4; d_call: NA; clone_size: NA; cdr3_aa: CASSLEQGPDYGYTF
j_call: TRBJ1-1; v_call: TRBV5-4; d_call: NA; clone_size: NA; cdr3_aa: CASSTPGRTEAFF
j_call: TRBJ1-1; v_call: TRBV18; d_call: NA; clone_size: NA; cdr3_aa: CASSAILTEAFF
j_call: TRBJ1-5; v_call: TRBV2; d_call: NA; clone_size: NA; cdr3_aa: CASSDRGVGQPQHF